One and the same sample provided the 13 T cell receptor beta chains below, sequenced in a study of CD8+ T cells in alopecia areata. RNA was isolated and reverse transcribed to cDNA, the sequencing template. Repertoires were generated with immunoSEQ multiplex PCR, while TCRdb's copy carries only in-frame clones and drops some. The sample contains about 200,000 clones, 55% to 75% of which appear only once. Indicated treatment: oral pan-JAK inhibitor, 5-10 mg twice daily. The specimen comprised CD4+ T cells sorted from blood, sampled at week 24, from a patient treated with tofacitinib. The receptors were sampled from a human donor with alopecia areata.

This clone was counted between two and nine times. This chain links TRBV7-9 with TRBJ2-3; 8 bases align to TRBD1. Looked up from germline, CDR1 is SEHNR and CDR2 is FQNEAQ (reference sequence). This CDR3 region has 16 residues. The V gene end was trimmed by 5 bases and the J gene end by 2 bases; junction bases not matched to a gene: 9. CDR3 coding DNA: TGTGCCAGCAGCCCCTCCTCGGACAGGGTCACAGATACGCAGTATTTT. This codes for CASSPSSDRVTDTQYF.

The chain carries TRBV5-6 and TRBJ2-5, with 8 bases that match TRBD1. Losses at the gene ends were 4 bases for V and 4 bases for J; bases not matched to a gene: 15. Germline loops: CDR1 SGHDT, CDR2 YYEEEE. There are 17 residues in the CDR3. In DNA form, the CDR3 reads TGTGCCAGCAGCCAAAAATTTGGACAGGGTCTTGGAGAGACCCAGTACTTC. Its protein is CASSQKFGQGLGETQYF.

This chain joins TRBV6-5 and TRBJ2-5; TRBD2 is a possible D gene (5 bases). The length of the CDR3 is 14 residues. The germline gives CDR1 MNHEY, CDR2 SVGAGI. Trimming shortened V by 8 bases and J by 7 bases, and 20 bases separated the two germline ends. The CDR3 DNA follows: TGTGCCAGCTCAGTCGGCGTAGCGACGGGGACCCAGTACTTC. Protein product: CASSVGVATGTQYF.

This clone turned up a few times. The V and J genes are TRBV29-1 and TRBJ2-5, with D possibly matching TRBD2 (6 bases). Trimming stripped 8 bases from V and 6 bases from J, with 19 bases between. Per the germline V gene, CDR1 is SQVTM and CDR2 is ANQGSEA. The CDR3 runs to 13 residues. DNA for the CDR3: TGCAGCTTCCAGACCCAGGGCGGGAAGACCCAGTACTTC. It encodes CSFQTQGGKTQYF.

This sequence joins TRBV30 and TRBJ1-1; D may be TRBD1 (6 bases). The germline V gene has CDR1 GTSNPN and CDR2 SVGIG (reference sequence). This CDR3 is built from 12 residues. Trimming stripped 4 bases from V and 11 bases from J, with 17 bases between. CDR3 nucleotides: TGTGCCTGGACACAGGGAAACCAGGGGGCTTTCTTT. This codes for CAWTQGNQGAFF.

This clone showed up just a few times. This rearrangement joins TRBV7-2 to TRBJ2-3; D is uncertain. This CDR3 spans 15 amino acids. The germline V and J ends were trimmed by 2 bases and 1 base, with 10 bases remaining between them. Germline CDR1 is SGHTA and CDR2 is FQGNSA. The chain's CDR3 is CASSLSGVGTDTQYF. DNA of the CDR3: TGTGCCAGCAGCTTAAGTGGGGTTGGCACAGATACGCAGTATTTT.

As to this clone: The same CDR3 also results from other DNA sequences found in this sample. The CDR3 sequence is CASSLGDTQYF. The CDR3 nucleotides read TGCGCCAGCAGCTTGGGTGATACGCAGTATTTT. V gene TRBV5-1 combines with J gene TRBJ2-3, with D uncertain. The V end lost 0 bases, the J end lost 6 bases, and 2 bases lay between the germline ends. In germline, CDR1 is SGHRS, CDR2 YFSETQ. The CDR3 loop spans 11 amino acids.

V usage is TRBV2 and J usage is TRBJ2-7; no definite D call. The CDR3 is 12 residues long. The V end was cut by 9 bases, the J end by 0 bases, with 9 bases between. Germline V CDR1 and CDR2: SNHLY, FYNNEI. CDR3 nucleotides: TGTGCCAGTAGGTGGAACTCCTACGAGCAGTACTTC. This encodes CASRWNSYEQYF.

The gene calls are TRBV5-1 and TRBJ2-6, with 7 positions matching TRBD1. The CDR3 contains 17 residues. V shed 0 bases and J 2 bases; nucleotides not matched to a gene: 5. Germline V CDR1 and CDR2: SGHRS, YFSETQ. The CDR3 DNA follows: TGCGCCAGCAGCTTGGTACCTGACAGGGCTGGGGCCAACGTCCTGACTTTC. Protein: CASSLVPDRAGANVLTF.

The chain has TRBV4-2 and TRBJ1-6; possibly TRBD1 for D (5 bases). CDR1 LGHNA and CDR2 YNFKEQ come from the germline V gene. CDR3 length: 16 amino acids. V lost 0 bases and J lost 7, with 13 bases in between. DNA of the CDR3: TGTGCCAGCAGCCAAGACGTCTGGCGGGGCAATTCACCCCTCCACTTT. Protein sequence: CASSQDVWRGNSPLHF.

This clone has a single count. The chain recombines TRBV21-1 with TRBJ1-5; TRBD1 is taken as the D call from the table, unchecked against the DNA. TRBV21-1 is a pseudogene segment. The CDR3 has 16 amino acids. The CDR3 loop reads CASSKGGDRDNQPQHF. The CDR3 nucleotides are TGTGCCAGCAGCAAAGGTGGGGACAGGGACAATCAGCCCCAGCATTTT.

V and J are TRBV29-1 and TRBJ1-5, with unresolved D. With 2 bases removed from V and 3 bases from J, the gap between germline ends came to 8 bases. Germline V gene lookup returns CDR1 SQVTM and CDR2 ANQGSEA. This CDR3 comprises 13 residues. In DNA form, the CDR3 reads TGCAGCGTTGAATATCAGGCCAATCAGCCCCAGCATTTT. This sequence encodes CSVEYQANQPQHF.

The chain employs TRBV28 and TRBJ2-3; TRBD2 aligns across 10 bases. This CDR3 is 15 amino acids long. Germline lookup yields CDR1 MDHEN and CDR2 SYDVKM. The trim removed 5 bases at V and 4 bases at J, leaving 6 bases unmatched. The CDR3 DNA is TGTGCCAGCAGTGTTAGCGGGAGGAGCTCAGATACGCAGTATTTT. It encodes CASSVSGRSSDTQYF.